This is a list of T cell receptor beta chains from one sample in a study of cytomegalovirus exposure and HLA in healthy donors. Here immunoSEQ multiplex PCR was the method, and the copy in TCRdb shows in-frame clones only, minus some. The table lists around 170,000 clones, 65% to 80% of them singletons, with around 2.3% in the top ten. Sample: PBMCs. The receptor set was obtained from a woman under 40 in good health and CMV-seropositive. The CDR3 runs from the conserved cysteine through the conserved F or W. A D gene is named only where the DNA matches it firmly. The size field is filled for only some rows; it gives once, few, many or a size class.

TRBJ2-5,14,TRBV6-4,NA,TRBD1,TGTGCCAGCAGTGGACGGGACAGAAAAGAGACCCAGTACTTC,CASSGRDRKETQYF
TRBJ1-3,16,TRBV28,NA,TRBD1,TGTGCCAGCAGTATACGATACAGGGGCTCTGGAAACACCATATATTTT,CASSIRYRGSGNTIYF
TRBJ2-5,15,TRBV7-2,NA,TRBD2,TGTGCCAGCAGCTTAGGACTAGCGGGGCAAGAGACCCAGTACTTC,CASSLGLAGQETQYF
TRBJ1-6,17,TRBV5-1,NA,NA,TGCGCCAGCAGTTCAGGGGCCCCGCAGTATTATAATTCACCCCTCCACTTT,CASSSGAPQYYNSPLHF
TRBJ1-6,13,TRBV7-2,NA,NA,TGTGCCAGCAGCTCAGGCCCCAATTCACCCCTCCACTTT,CASSSGPNSPLHF
TRBJ2-7,14,TRBV6-5,once,NA,TGTGCCAGCAGTCCCCCCCACGGGAATTACGAGCAGTACTTC,CASSPPHGNYEQYF
TRBJ2-7,11,TRBV2,NA,TRBD2,TGTGCCAGCAGCCGGGGGGTCCAGCAGTACTTC,CASSRGVQQYF
TRBJ1-2,14,TRBV5-1,NA,NA,TGCGCCAGCAGCCCGGGACCCCTCGGGGGTGGCTACACCTTC,CASSPGPLGGGYTF
TRBJ2-1,17,TRBV7-8,NA,TRBD2,TGTGCCAGCAGCTTGGGGCTAGCGGGGGCCCAATACAATGAGCAGTTCTTC,CASSLGLAGAQYNEQFF
TRBJ1-3,14,TRBV5-5,once,TRBD1,TGTGCCAGCAGCCCAGGGACAGGGGGTAACACCATATATTTT,CASSPGTGGNTIYF
TRBJ2-7,15,TRBV4-1,NA,TRBD2,TGCGCCAGCAGCCAAGAAGACGGGGGGGCCTACGAGCAGTACTTC,CASSQEDGGAYEQYF
TRBJ2-5,13,TRBV28,NA,NA,TGTGCCAGCACCTCGGACTATCGGGAGACCCAGTACTTC,CASTSDYRETQYF
TRBJ2-7,18,TRBV27,NA,NA,TGTGCCAGCAGTTCGACAACCCTTCCAGGGGCCAGCTCCTACGAGCAGTACTTC,CASSSTTLPGASSYEQYF
TRBJ2-7,15,TRBV7-8,NA,NA,TGTGCCAGCAGCTTAAGGGGGGGCCCGGTCTACGAGCAGTACTTC,CASSLRGGPVYEQYF
TRBJ2-3,16,TRBV28,few,NA,TGTGCCAGCAGTTTTGGAGGGGGCGCTAACACAGATACGCAGTATTTT,CASSFGGGANTDTQYF
TRBJ1-1,14,TRBV6-5,NA,TRBD1,TGTGCCAGCAGGGTAGGGACAGGGGGGTTTGAAGCTTTCTTT,CASRVGTGGFEAFF
TRBJ2-5,14,TRBV9,few,NA,TGTGCCAGCAGCTTCCCGGGGGTTCAAGAGACCCAGTACTTC,CASSFPGVQETQYF
TRBJ1-4,14,TRBV10-2,NA,NA,TGCGCCAGCAGCGAGACATCCATTAATGAAAAACTGTTTTTT,CASSETSINEKLFF
TRBJ2-3,15,TRBV12-5,NA,NA,TGTGCTAGTGGTTTGGGTCGCGGGCACACAGATACGCAGTATTTT,CASGLGRGHTDTQYF
TRBJ2-2,18,TRBV12-5,few,TRBD1,TGTGCTAGTGGTTTGGCGTGGGGGACAGGGGAAAACACCGGGGAGCTGTTTTTT,CASGLAWGTGENTGELFF
TRBJ2-7,14,TRBV6-5,few,NA,TGTGCCAGCAGCCCGACCGACAGCTACTACGAGCAGTACTTC,CASSPTDSYYEQYF
TRBJ2-5,13,TRBV9,NA,NA,TGTGCCAGCAGCCCAGGACTAATCGAGACCCAGTACTTC,CASSPGLIETQYF
TRBJ1-5,14,TRBV4-2,NA,TRBD1,TGTGCCAGCAGCCAGACAGGGTATAATCAGCCCCAGCATTTT,CASSQTGYNQPQHF
TRBJ1-2,17,TRBV15,NA,TRBD1,TGTGCCACCAGCAGAGAGAGGAGGACAGGCCCAAACTATGGCTACACCTTC,CATSRERRTGPNYGYTF
TRBJ1-6,17,TRBV4-3,NA,TRBD1,TGCGCCAGCAGCCAAATACCGCGGGACAGCTTTAATTCACCCCTCCACTTT,CASSQIPRDSFNSPLHF
TRBJ2-1,17,TRBV4-2,once,TRBD2,TGTGCCAGCAGCCAAGTCCCGGGACTAGCGGGGCCTAATGAGCAGTTCTTC,CASSQVPGLAGPNEQFF
TRBJ1-5,15,TRBV7-2,NA,TRBD1,TGTGCCAGCAGCTCACAGACAGGGTACCTTAGTCCCCAGCATTTT,CASSSQTGYLSPQHF
TRBJ2-2,16,TRBV9,NA,TRBD2,TGTGCCAGCAGCGTCGGCGGGGGGGCCAACACCGGGGAGCTGTTTTTT,CASSVGGGANTGELFF
TRBJ1-1,14,TRBV9,NA,NA,TGTGCCAGCAGCGGGGCGGGGGCTTTCTCCCAAGCTTTCTTT,CASSGAGAFSQAFF
TRBJ2-7,15,TRBV18,NA,NA,TGTGCCAGCTCTCAACTGAACGACAGATCCTACGAGCAGTACTTC,CASSQLNDRSYEQYF
TRBJ2-5,16,TRBV28,NA,NA,TGTGCCAGCAGTCAAAAGGGACTCAAATTAATGGAGACCCAGTACTTC,CASSQKGLKLMETQYF
TRBJ2-5,15,TRBV9,NA,TRBD2,TGTGCCAGCAGCGAACTAGCGGGGGGGCAGGGGACCCAGTACTTC,CASSELAGGQGTQYF
TRBJ1-2,13,TRBV6-6,few,NA,TGTGCCAGCAGAGAGCCAGGGGACGATGGCTACACCTTC,CASREPGDDGYTF
TRBJ2-1,17,TRBV5-6,NA,TRBD2,TGTGCCAGCAGTCGGGGGGAGGCCCGCATCCAAGGCAATGAGCAGTTCTTC,CASSRGEARIQGNEQFF
TRBJ1-6,14,TRBV5-4,NA,TRBD1,TGTGCCAGCACCCGGACAGGATTAAATTCACCCCTCCACTTT,CASTRTGLNSPLHF
TRBJ1-5,14,TRBV9,NA,NA,TGTGCCAGCAGCGCAACAGGTAGCAATCAGCCCCAGCATTTT,CASSATGSNQPQHF
TRBJ1-6,16,TRBV7-9,NA,TRBD1,TGTGCCAGCAGCTCCCTTCTCACAGGGGTCAATTCACCCCTCCACTTT,CASSSLLTGVNSPLHF
TRBJ1-5,13,TRBV18,NA,NA,TGTGCCAGCTCACAGGGGAGGGATCAGCCCCAGCATTTT,CASSQGRDQPQHF
TRBJ2-1,16,TRBV6-6,once,TRBD2,TGTGCCAGCAGTACGACTAGCGGGGGGGTGGCTAATGAGCAGTTCTTC,CASSTTSGGVANEQFF
TRBJ1-5,16,TRBV7-8,NA,NA,TGTGCCAGCAGCCTCGGGTCTTCCCGGGGCAATCAGCCCCAGCATTTT,CASSLGSSRGNQPQHF
TRBJ1-1,13,TRBV10-3,NA,NA,TGTGCCATCAGTGAGTACGGGGACACTGAAGCTTTCTTT,CAISEYGDTEAFF
TRBJ2-1,16,TRBV9,NA,TRBD2,TGTGCCAGCAGCGTAGTTAGCGGGGGGTACCAAGATGAGCAGTTCTTC,CASSVVSGGYQDEQFF
TRBJ2-1,16,TRBV14,NA,TRBD1,TGTGCCAGCAGCCCGGTTTCCCTACAGGGGTCAAATGAGCAGTTCTTC,CASSPVSLQGSNEQFF
TRBJ2-7,17,TRBV19,NA,NA,TGTGCCAGTACGTCAGCCAGGGGCAGGGAATTCTCCTACGAGCAGTACTTC,CASTSARGREFSYEQYF